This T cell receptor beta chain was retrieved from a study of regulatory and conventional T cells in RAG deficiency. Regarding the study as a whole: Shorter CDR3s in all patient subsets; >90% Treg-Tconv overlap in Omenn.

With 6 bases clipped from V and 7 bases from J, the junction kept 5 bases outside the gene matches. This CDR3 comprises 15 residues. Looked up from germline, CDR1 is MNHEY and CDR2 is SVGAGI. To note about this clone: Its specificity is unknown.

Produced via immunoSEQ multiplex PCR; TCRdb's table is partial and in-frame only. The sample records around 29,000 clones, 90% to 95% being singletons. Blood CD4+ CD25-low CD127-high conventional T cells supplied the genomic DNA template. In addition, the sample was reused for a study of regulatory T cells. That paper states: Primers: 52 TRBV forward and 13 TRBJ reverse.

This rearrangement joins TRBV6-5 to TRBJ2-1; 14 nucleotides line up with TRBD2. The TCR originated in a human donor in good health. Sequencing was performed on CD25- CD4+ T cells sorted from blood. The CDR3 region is CASSRLAGGPNEQFF. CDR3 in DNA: TGTGCCAGCAGCAGACTAGCGGGGGGGCCTAATGAGCAGTTCTTC.